Below, one TCR beta chain is given with its context. Its cognate antigen is unknown. This entry belongs to a study of cytotoxic CD8 clonotypes in ibrutinib-treated CLL. Turning to the study itself: Enrolment comprised some 10 relapsed/refractory and over 14 treatment-naive patients; some 18 were IGHV unmutated.

Regarding the study as a whole: Age-matched healthy donor levels were exceeded by baseline clonality, which tracked circulating CD8+ T-cell counts. At ibrutinib response, clonality increased, and at progression it declined back toward baseline.

V lost 7 bases and J 7 bases, leaving 20 bases between the germline ends. The CDR3 covers 16 residues. The V gene's germline CDR1 is MNHEY and CDR2 SMNVEV (reference sequence). Sequencing used immunoSEQ multiplex PCR; TCRdb keeps in-frame clones, though not all of them. The sample has approximately 120,000 clones, 80% to 85% seen once; the top ten hold around 3%. This TCR was recovered from a human donor with chronic lymphocytic leukemia. The sequenced sample was PBMCs, obtained after 24 months of ibrutinib treatment. The chain joins TRBV27 to TRBJ1-6, with D possibly being TRBD1 (5 bases). In DNA, the CDR3 is TGTGCCAGCACCATTTCACAAGGGGCCGGGAATTCACCCCTCCACTTT. Its protein product is CASTISQGAGNSPLHF.